This T cell receptor (beta chain) was recovered during a study of T cells after posttransplantation cyclophosphamide. Sampled 1 year posttransplant, controls received myeloablative marrow transplants, methotrexate and a calcineurin inhibitor. The assay was immunoSEQ multiplex PCR, and TCRdb's table has in-frame clones only and misses some. The sample has approximately 21,000 clones; 80% to 90% are singletons. The TCR originated in a female patient aged 30-39 years who received an allogeneic stem cell transplant from an unrelated donor, was CMV-positive, and had acute and chronic GVHD. The graft donor may have given rise to some T cells. The sample here was PBMCs, taken around 53 weeks after allogeneic stem cell transplant with calcineurin inhibitor and methotrexate.

The CDR3 is CASSVGASGITGELFF. In DNA form, the CDR3 reads TGTGCCAGCAGCGTTGGGGCTAGCGGGATTACCGGGGAGCTGTTTTTT. The chain links TRBV7-9 to TRBJ2-2, with TRBD2 matching 9 bases. This CDR3 has 16 amino acids. Unmatched junction bases numbered 9, after V lost 5 bases and J lost 5 bases. Germline V CDR1 and CDR2: SEHNR, FQNEAQ (reference sequence).